This entry lists 7 T cell receptor beta chains sequenced from one sample in a study of cytomegalovirus exposure and HLA in healthy donors. Vbeta (60) and Jbeta (13) primers were used in the PCR. Only in-frame clones appear in the TCRdb table, and some are missing; sequencing was by immunoSEQ multiplex PCR. The sample shows under 150,000 clones, 60% to 85% of them seen only once. The sample taken for sequencing was PBMCs. These receptors all come from a man aged 25 to 40 in good health and CMV-seronegative.

This chain connects TRBV7-8 to TRBJ2-4, with TRBD1 matching over 10 bases. The CDR3 sequence is 14 residues long. Germline CDR1 and CDR2: SGHVS and FQNEAQ. The junction had 0 bases not matched to a gene; V was cut back by 0 bases and J by 7 bases. The CDR3: CASSLAGQGNIQYF. For the CDR3, the DNA is TGTGCCAGCAGCTTAGCGGGACAGGGGAACATTCAGTACTTC.

The chain carries TRBV9 and TRBJ1-6; 8 nucleotides agree with TRBD1. The CDR3 is 14 amino acids. CDR1 and CDR2 (germline): SGDLS, YYNGEE. The J segment lost 14 bases and the V segment lost 4 bases, leaving 11 bases of the junction unmatched. The CDR3 loop reads CASSPGTGSLSLHF. The CDR3 DNA follows: TGTGCCAGCAGCCCCGGGACAGGTTCCTTGTCCCTCCACTTT. Variable domain in full (rest from reference TRBV9 and TRBJ1-6): DSGVTQTPKHLITATGQRVTLRCSPRSGDLSVYWYQQSLDQGLQFLIQYYNGEERAKGNILERFSAQQFPDLHSELNLSSLELGDSALYFCASSPGTGSLSLHFGNGTRLTVT.

This chain links TRBV10-3 with TRBJ1-2; tentative D call: TRBD1 (6 bases). Germline CDR1 and CDR2: ENHRY and SYGVKD. This CDR3 has 14 residues. V lost 2 bases, J lost 2 bases, and 9 bases lay in between. CDR3 amino acids: CAISERGANYGYTF. In DNA form, the CDR3 reads TGTGCCATCAGTGAGCGGGGGGCAAACTATGGCTACACCTTC.

The rearrangement links TRBV19 to TRBJ2-2; TRBD1 matches 7 bases. The V gene's germline CDR1 is LNHDA and CDR2 SQIVND (reference sequence). V shed 10 bases and J 5 bases; nucleotides not matched to a gene: 13. The CDR3 runs 15 residues. CDR3 bases: TGTGCCACCGCCCTACAGGGGCTAAAAACCGGGGAGCTGTTTTTT. Translated, it gives CATALQGLKTGELFF.

This clone showed up just a few times. CDR3 nucleotide sequence: TGTGCCAGCAGTTCCGCCCATAGCGGGTTCTCCTACGAGCAGTACTTC. Translating it yields CASSSAHSGFSYEQYF. The chain is built from TRBV28 and TRBJ2-7, with 7 bases fitting TRBD2. The germline CDR1 and CDR2 sequences are MDHEN and SYDVKM. The V segment lost 4 bases and the J segment 0 bases; nucleotides outside the gene matches: 9. The CDR3 has 16 residues. Supplemented by reference TRBV28 and TRBJ2-7, the full variable domain reads DVKVTQSSRYLVKRTGEKVFLECVQDMDHENMFWYRQDPGLGLRLIYFSYDVKMKEKGDIPEGYSVSREKKERFSLILESASTNQTSMYLCASSSAHSGFSYEQYFGPGTRLTVT.

The chain uses TRBV6-6 and TRBJ1-3; D is unclear. Germline lookup yields CDR1 MNHNY and CDR2 SVGAGI (reference sequence). The CDR3 consists of 15 residues. The V end was cut by 3 bases, the J end by 0 bases, with 9 bases between. The CDR3 sequence: CASSYNRNSGNTIYF. The DNA of the CDR3 is TGTGCCAGCAGTTATAACAGAAACTCTGGAAACACCATATATTTT.

The gene calls are TRBV27 and TRBJ1-1; TRBD1 might be the D (5 bases). The CDR3 covers 15 residues. The V end lost 6 bases, the J end lost 0 bases, and 14 bases lay between the germline ends. Germline values: CDR1 MNHEY, CDR2 SMNVEV (reference sequence). The CDR3 DNA reads as TGTGCCAGCAGCCCTGACCCAGGGCTGAACACTGAAGCTTTCTTT. Translation gives CASSPDPGLNTEAFF.